A selection of T cell receptor beta chains follows, all from one sample in a study of cytomegalovirus exposure and HLA in healthy donors. Libraries were prepared by immunoSEQ multiplex PCR; TCRdb keeps only in-frame clonotypes and omits some of them. The sample lists approximately 140,000 clones; about four fifths were seen once. Sequenced material: PBMCs. The receptors shown here come from a human donor in good health. Each CDR3 is given with its conserved first and last residue. The D gene is left open where the match is weak. The listing skips clone size in some rows; elsewhere it reads once, few, many or a size class.

CDR3 DNA	CDR3 protein	clone size	D gene	J gene	V gene	CDR3 length
TGTGCCAGCAGCTTAGCGGCGGGACCGGGCGAGCAGTACTTC	CASSLAAGPGEQYF	NA	NA	TRBJ2-7	TRBV7-9	14
TGTGCCAGCAGCCCAGGACAGGGACGCTCTGGGGCCAACGTCCTGACTTTC	CASSPGQGRSGANVLTF	NA	TRBD1	TRBJ2-6	TRBV7-9	17
TGTGCCAGCAGCGTAGATCTCCCGGACGAGCAGTACTTC	CASSVDLPDEQYF	NA	NA	TRBJ2-7	TRBV9	13
TGTGCCAGCAGCAAGGACAGGGTTGATTACGAGCAGTACTTC	CASSKDRVDYEQYF	NA	TRBD1	TRBJ2-7	TRBV7-9	14
TGCGCCAGCAGTGAGTCCCAGGGAGAAAAACTGTTTTTT	CASSESQGEKLFF	NA	NA	TRBJ1-4	TRBV10-1	13
TGTGCCAGCAGCCACGGGACTGAAGCTTTCTTT	CASSHGTEAFF	NA	NA	TRBJ1-1	TRBV14	11
TGTGCCAGCAGCTTATTTGACAGGCCCTACGAGCAGTACTTC	CASSLFDRPYEQYF	NA	NA	TRBJ2-7	TRBV7-9	14
TGTGCCAGCAGTTCGGGACACCCCTCCTACAATGAGCAGTTCTTC	CASSSGHPSYNEQFF	NA	NA	TRBJ2-1	TRBV6-5	15
TGTGCCAGGGCCTGTCCCGGGACAACGGACAACTACGAGCAGTACTTC	CARACPGTTDNYEQYF	NA	NA	TRBJ2-7	TRBV19	16
TGTGCCATCGGGACAGTAGGGACTGAAGCTTTCTTT	CAIGTVGTEAFF	once	TRBD1	TRBJ1-1	TRBV6-6	12
TGCGCCAGCAGCCAAGATCGACTAGCGGGAGCCACAGATACGCAGTATTTT	CASSQDRLAGATDTQYF	NA	TRBD2	TRBJ2-3	TRBV4-1	17
TGTGCCAGCAGCTTAGGTTCAGGGGACACTGAAGCTTTCTTT	CASSLGSGDTEAFF	few	NA	TRBJ1-1	TRBV13	14
TGTGCCAGCAGTTACTCGCCGACTACTTTCAATGAGCAGTTCTTC	CASSYSPTTFNEQFF	NA	NA	TRBJ2-1	TRBV6-5	15
TGTGCCAGCAGCTTAGCAGCGGGAGCCTCCCCAGATACGCAGTATTTT	CASSLAAGASPDTQYF	NA	TRBD2	TRBJ2-3	TRBV7-2	16
TGTGCCAGCAGTTCCGCGGGGGAATCTGGAAACACCATATATTTT	CASSSAGESGNTIYF	NA	NA	TRBJ1-3	TRBV28	15
TGTGCCAGCAGCCATGATAAGGGACTGTCCGGTGAGACCCAGTACTTC	CASSHDKGLSGETQYF	NA	NA	TRBJ2-5	TRBV9	16
TGCGCCAGCAGTGAAGACAGGGCGGGGGAAAAACTGTTTTTT	CASSEDRAGEKLFF	NA	TRBD1	TRBJ1-4	TRBV10-1	14
TGCGCCAGCAGGACTAGCGGACAAGAGACCCAGTACTTC	CASRTSGQETQYF	NA	TRBD2	TRBJ2-5	TRBV5-1	13
TGTGCCAGCAGCCAACAGGGACTAGCGGGGCCCTACGAGCAGTACTTC	CASSQQGLAGPYEQYF	NA	TRBD2	TRBJ2-7	TRBV5-6	16
TGTGCCAGCAGTTTTCGGTTTAAAGAGACCCAGTACTTC	CASSFRFKETQYF	NA	NA	TRBJ2-5	TRBV28	13
TGTGCCAGCAGTGGAGCCAGGGGGTTGACAGATACGCAGTATTTT	CASSGARGLTDTQYF	NA	TRBD1	TRBJ2-3	TRBV2	15
TGTGCCAGCAGTGGACGGAGTACGCGGGGACACACTGAAGCTTTCTTT	CASSGRSTRGHTEAFF	NA	NA	TRBJ1-1	TRBV6-1	16
TGTGCCAGCAGGGCGACAGGGACCGGGGAGCTGTTTTTT	CASRATGTGELFF	NA	TRBD1	TRBJ2-2	TRBV6-5	13
TGCGCCAGCGCCCTAGGCGTGGGCGGGGAGCAGTACTTC	CASALGVGGEQYF	NA	NA	TRBJ2-7	TRBV4-1	13
TGTGCCAGCAGCCCCCGCGGACAGATCTACGAGCAGTACTTC	CASSPRGQIYEQYF	NA	NA	TRBJ2-7	TRBV9	14
TGTGCCAGCAGCCCTTCCGGGACTAGCGGGCTAGACCAGTTCTTC	CASSPSGTSGLDQFF	NA	TRBD2	TRBJ2-1	TRBV11-3	15
TGTGCCAGCAGTGCGACGGGGGGAGATGCCGGGGAGCTGTTTTTT	CASSATGGDAGELFF	once	TRBD2	TRBJ2-2	TRBV2	15
TGTGCCTGGGACCGACCCGGACAGGGTCTCTCCTATGGCTACACCTTC	CAWDRPGQGLSYGYTF	NA	TRBD1	TRBJ1-2	TRBV30	16
TGTGCCAGCAGCGTAGGTACGGGTAGCTACACCTTC	CASSVGTGSYTF	few	NA	TRBJ1-2	TRBV9	12